This T cell receptor beta chain was identified during a study of regulatory T cells in long-lasting Graves disease. With regard to this clonotype: Antigen specificity is unknown. Since no conserved phenylalanine or tryptophan closes the CDR3, a read error is the likely cause.

Time point of the sample: newly diagnosed GD, antithyroid drugs for less than 3 months. Isolated PBMC RNA provided the starting material for the TCR library. To make TCR beta libraries, researchers used iRepertoire HTBI primers and Arm-PCR of CDR3 regions. TCRdb re-derived calls from the multiplex PCR reads in MiXCR, one entry per CDR3 protein. The data show about 460,000 distinct CDR3 sequences, 13% to 15% seen once. The ends were cut back, 4 bases at V and 0 bases at J, with 25 bases in the middle. Germline CDR1 is DFQATT and CDR2 is SNEGSKA (reference sequence). CDR3 length equals 18 residues. Study observations and caveats: The study found lower TCR diversity in persistent Graves' patients than in newly diagnosed ones. Favoring TRBV28, TRBJ1-2 and TRBJ2-5 was a feature seen in persistent disease.

The sample also formed part of further work on T cells in Graves' hyperthyroidism and ophthalmopathy.

This material consisted of peripheral blood mononuclear cells (PBMCs), taken at new diagnosis, from a patient treated with antithyroid drugs. The TCR was taken from a woman aged 45-65 years with Graves disease. This chain connects TRBV20-1 to TRBJ2-7, with D possibly matching TRBD1 (7 bases). CDR3 nucleotide sequence: TGCAGTGCTATCGGAGGGGGACAGCCTAAAAAACACTCCTACGAGCAGTACCTC. It yields the protein CSAIGGGQPKKHSYEQYL.